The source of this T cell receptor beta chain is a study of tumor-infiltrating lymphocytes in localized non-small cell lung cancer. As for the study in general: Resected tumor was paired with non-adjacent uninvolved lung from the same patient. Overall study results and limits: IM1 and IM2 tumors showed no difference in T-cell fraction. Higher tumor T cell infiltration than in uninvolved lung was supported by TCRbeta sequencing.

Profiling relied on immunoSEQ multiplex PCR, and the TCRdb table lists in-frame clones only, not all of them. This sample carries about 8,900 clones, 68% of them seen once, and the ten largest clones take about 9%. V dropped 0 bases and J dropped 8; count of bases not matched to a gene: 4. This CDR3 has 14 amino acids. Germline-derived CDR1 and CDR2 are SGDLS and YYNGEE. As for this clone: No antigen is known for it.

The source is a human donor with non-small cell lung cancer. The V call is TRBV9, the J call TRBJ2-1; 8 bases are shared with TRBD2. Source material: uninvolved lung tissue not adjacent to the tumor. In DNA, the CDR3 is TGTGCCAGCAGCGTAGCGGGAGGGCTCGATGAGCAGTTCTTC. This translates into CASSVAGGLDEQFF.